The present TCR beta chain was sequenced within a study of blood T cell repertoires in COVID-19. Study context: From T cells, B-cell-depleted T cells, or PBMCs came the material, which was cDNA or gDNA.

V lost 5 bases and J lost 8, with 24 bases in between. CDR1 and CDR2 (germline): SNHLY, FYNNEI. CDR3 length: 16 amino acids. This clone has a single count. Source study methods: Amplification of reference gene primers was used by the study to estimate nucleated cell counts. TCRdb keeps only in-frame clones here, not all; method: immunoSEQ multiplex PCR. Clone size and V and J calls were adopted from that table, with D and trimming inferred from the DNA. The data hold 110,000 or so clones, with approximately 88% observed a single time. This rearrangement joins TRBV2 to TRBJ1-2; the D gene is possibly TRBD1 (6 bases). The specimen sequenced was peripheral blood. The clonotype originates from a woman between 40 and 55 years old with acute or convalescent COVID-19. The CDR3 protein is CASSYTRGPPLSGYTF. In DNA, the CDR3 is TGTGCCAGCAGTTACACCAGGGGCCCCCCGTTATCGGGCTACACCTTC.